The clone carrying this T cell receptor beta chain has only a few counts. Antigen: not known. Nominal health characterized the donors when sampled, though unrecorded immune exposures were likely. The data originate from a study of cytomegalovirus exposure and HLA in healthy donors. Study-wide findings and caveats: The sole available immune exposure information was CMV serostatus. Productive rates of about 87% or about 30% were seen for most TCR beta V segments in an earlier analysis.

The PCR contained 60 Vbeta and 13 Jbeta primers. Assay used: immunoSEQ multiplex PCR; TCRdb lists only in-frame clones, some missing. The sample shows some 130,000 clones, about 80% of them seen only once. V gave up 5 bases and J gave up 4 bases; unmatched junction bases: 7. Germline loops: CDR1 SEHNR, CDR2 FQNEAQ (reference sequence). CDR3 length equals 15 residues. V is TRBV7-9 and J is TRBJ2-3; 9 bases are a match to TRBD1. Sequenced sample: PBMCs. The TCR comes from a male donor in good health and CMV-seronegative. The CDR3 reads CASSQGGTGPDTQYF. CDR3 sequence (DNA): TGTGCCAGCAGCCAAGGAGGGACAGGGCCAGATACGCAGTATTTT.